The 9 T cell receptor beta chains below were found in one sample sequenced in a study of CD8 T cells in ankylosing spondylitis. TCRdb reprocessed the 5' RACE reads with MiXCR, giving one entry per CDR3 protein. The sample includes 35,000 to 40,000 distinct CDR3 sequences, approximately 17% seen only once; the top ten take over 45%. The sequencing sample was made of blood. Every receptor here comes from a male donor with ankylosing spondylitis or in good health (not recorded which).

This clonotype has a handful of counts. This sequence joins TRBV6-6 and TRBJ2-7; D unclear. The CDR3 is made up of 13 amino acids. Germline V gene lookup returns CDR1 MNHNY and CDR2 SVGAGI (reference sequence). V lost 8 bases, J lost 6 bases, and 17 bases lay in between. The chain's CDR3 is CASSRPRSSEQYF. The CDR3 region has the DNA TGTGCCAGCTCCCGGCCTCGAAGTTCCGAGCAGTACTTC.

The chain couples TRBV14 to TRBJ2-1; D not resolved. CDR3 length: 11 residues. The germline V gene has CDR1 SGHDN and CDR2 FVKESK. The V end lost 2 bases, the J end lost 5 bases, and 1 base lay between the germline ends. CDR3 bases: TGTGCCAGCAGCCAAAACAATGAGCAGTTCTTC. Encoded protein: CASSQNNEQFF. Drawing the rest from reference TRBV14 and TRBJ2-1, the complete variable domain is EAGVTQFPSHSVIEKGQTVTLRCDPISGHDNLYWYRRVMGKEIKFLLHFVKESKQDESGMPNNRFLAERTGGTYSTLKVQPAELEDSGVYFCASSQNNEQFFGPGTRLTVL.

In this sample, this clonotype turned up many times. This chain connects TRBV12-3 or TRBV12-4 to TRBJ1-1, with 10 bases lining up with TRBD1. After removal of 6 bases from V and 0 bases from J, the junction contained 4 bases not matched to a gene. This CDR3 contains 15 residues. The CDR3 DNA sequence: TGTGCCAGCAGGGGGGGACAGGGGTTGAACACTGAAGCTTTCTTT. It codes for CASRGGQGLNTEAFF.

The V and J genes are TRBV6-2 or TRBV6-3 and TRBJ2-1; D gene unclear. V was pared by 11 bases and J by 0 bases, with 11 bases between. This CDR3 has 13 amino acids. Germline CDR1 MNHEY, CDR2 SVGEGT. CDR3 region: CAAKESSYNEQFF. The CDR3 bases are TGTGCCGCAAAGGAGAGCTCCTACAATGAGCAGTTCTTC.

The sample holds a few counts of this clonotype. The chain employs TRBV28 and TRBJ2-3; D gene ambiguous. The germline CDR1 and CDR2 sequences are MDHEN and SYDVKM. Trimming took 6 bases from V and 1 from J, leaving 17 bases between them. The CDR3 is made up of 16 amino acids. Written as DNA, the CDR3 is TGTGCCAGCAGCTCCAGGACCAGAGGACGCACAGATACGCAGTATTTT. It specifies CASSSRTRGRTDTQYF.

The chain uses TRBV7-3 and TRBJ1-6, with 7 bases matching TRBD1. The CDR3 has 15 residues. V lost 3 bases to trimming and J lost 9 bases; unmatched junction nucleotides: 8. Germline-derived CDR1 and CDR2 are SGHTA and FQGTGA. This chain's CDR3 is CASSLLAAGGSPLHF. The CDR3 coding sequence is TGTGCCAGCAGCTTGCTGGCGGCAGGGGGTTCACCCCTCCACTTT.

This clonotype has more than one count but fewer than ten. This sequence joins TRBV20-1 and TRBJ2-2; either TRBD1 or TRBD2 may supply D (5 bases each). This CDR3 is built from 15 residues. The V end lost 6 bases, the J end lost 5 bases, and 19 bases lay between the germline ends. Germline V gives CDR1 DFQATT, CDR2 SNEGSKA (reference sequence). As DNA, the CDR3 is TGCAGTGCAACCCGGGGCGGCTTCGGGACCGGGGAGCTGTTTTTT. The encoded protein is CSATRGGFGTGELFF.

This sequence joins TRBV12-3 or TRBV12-4 and TRBJ2-3, with D perhaps matching TRBD2 (5 bases). Trimming cost V 6 bases and J 0 bases, with 10 bases left between them. CDR3 length: 14 residues. The DNA of the CDR3 is TGTGCCAGCAGACCCAGGACTAGCACAGATACGCAGTATTTT. Translated: CASRPRTSTDTQYF.

This clonotype was observed a handful of times. This chain uses TRBV19 with TRBJ2-2, with D uncertain. Germline lookup yields CDR1 LNHDA and CDR2 SQIVND (reference sequence). Deletions cut 7 bases from V and 0 bases from J, with 9 bases between. There are 14 residues in the CDR3. CDR3 nucleotides: TGTGCCAGTACTCAAGGTTCGAACACCGGGGAGCTGTTTTTT. Protein product: CASTQGSNTGELFF.